The 23 T cell receptor beta chains presented below share a single source sample, sequenced in a study of blood T cell repertoires in COVID-19. The table came from immunoSEQ multiplex PCR; TCRdb's copy has only in-frame clones and leaves some out. Here the sample spans some 260,000 clones, around 90% being singletons. The sample was peripheral blood. Receptors were obtained from a woman aged 25-40 years with acute or convalescent COVID-19.

The chain uses TRBV11-3 and TRBJ2-5; 8 positions match TRBD2. Looked up from germline, CDR1 is SGHNT and CDR2 is YENEEA. The V segment lost 10 bases and the J segment 2 bases; nucleotides outside the gene matches: 9. The CDR3 length is 14 residues. The CDR3 here is CATARGRQQETQYF. Here the CDR3 DNA reads TGTGCCACCGCTCGCGGGAGGCAACAAGAGACCCAGTACTTC.

This chain joins TRBV2 and TRBJ2-4; a weak D match, TRBD1 (5 bases). The CDR3 extends over 14 amino acids. The V end was cut by 5 bases, the J end by 7 bases, with 15 bases between. From germline, CDR1 is SNHLY and CDR2 FYNNEI. The CDR3 region is CASSPTRASNIQYF. In nucleotides, the CDR3 is TGTGCCAGCAGTCCGACCAGGGCTTCCAACATTCAGTACTTC.

This chain joins TRBV9 and TRBJ1-3, with 7 nucleotides matching TRBD1. The V segment lost 7 bases and the J segment 4 bases; nucleotides outside the gene matches: 8. This CDR3 has 14 amino acids. From germline, CDR1 is SGDLS and CDR2 YYNGEE. The CDR3 is CASGTGALGNTIYF. DNA for the CDR3: TGTGCCAGCGGTACAGGGGCGCTCGGAAACACCATATATTTT.

This chain connects TRBV5-5 to TRBJ1-2; a possible D gene is TRBD1 (6 bases). CDR3 length equals 13 residues. Trimming shortened V by 3 bases and J by 13 bases, and 19 bases separated the two germline ends. Germline V gives CDR1 SGHKS, CDR2 YYEKEE (reference sequence). The CDR3 region is CASSSNRETRLTF. The DNA of the CDR3 is TGTGCCAGCAGCTCGAACAGGGAGACGAGGCTCACCTTC. The whole variable domain, filled in from reference TRBV5-5 and TRBJ1-2, reads DAGVTQSPTHLIKTRGQQVTLRCSPISGHKSVSWYQQVLGQGPQFIFQYYEKEERGRGNFPDRFSARQFPNYSSELNVNALLLGDSALYLCASSSNRETRLTFGSGTRLTVV.

The J gene is TRBJ2-5, the V gene TRBV24-1, with 9 bases that match TRBD2. Germline loops: CDR1 KGHDR, CDR2 SFDVKD. This CDR3 has 17 residues. The ends lost 3 bases at V and 4 bases at J; junction bases unmatched: 11. CDR3 sequence: CATSDRTSEGGRETQYF. DNA of the CDR3: TGTGCCACCAGTGATCGGACTAGCGAAGGTGGTCGAGAGACCCAGTACTTC.

This chain's CDR3 is CASSFLGASTEAFF. For the CDR3, the DNA is TGTGCCAGCAGTTTCTTGGGGGCTAGCACTGAAGCTTTCTTT. This rearrangement joins TRBV27 to TRBJ1-1; a possible D gene is TRBD1 (6 bases). The CDR3 covers 14 residues. Per germline, CDR1 MNHEY and CDR2 SMNVEV (reference sequence). Trimming cost V 3 bases and J 4 bases, with 12 bases left between them.

V is TRBV24-1 and J is TRBJ2-5; D may be TRBD2 (6 bases). V was clipped by 0 bases and J by 2 bases, with 15 bases between them. CDR1 KGHDR and CDR2 SFDVKD come from the germline V gene. This CDR3 is built from 17 residues. The CDR3 protein is CATSDLRSGNLQETQYF. CDR3 nucleotide sequence: TGTGCCACCAGTGATTTGCGTAGCGGTAACCTACAAGAGACCCAGTACTTC.

This chain links TRBV7-8 with TRBJ2-5; TRBD2 matches 8 bases. The V and J ends lost 5 bases and 2 bases, in that order; junction bases with no gene match: 4. CDR3 length: 14 residues. The V gene's germline CDR1 is SGHVS and CDR2 FQNEAQ. The CDR3 protein is CASSPGLAQETQYF. The DNA for the CDR3 is TGTGCCAGCAGCCCCGGACTAGCTCAAGAGACCCAGTACTTC.

The chain couples TRBV12-3 or TRBV12-4 to TRBJ1-3; TRBD1 aligns across 8 bases. Trimming cost V 6 bases and J 15 bases; bases outside gene matches: 10. The CDR3 loop spans 12 amino acids. The DNA of the CDR3 is TGTGCCAGCAGCTACCTCCAGGGGGCAGAATATTTT. The encoded protein is CASSYLQGAEYF.

The gene calls are TRBV29-1 and TRBJ2-4; D unclear. Germline assignment: CDR1 SQVTM and CDR2 ANQGSEA. The CDR3 covers 12 residues. V gave up 1 base and J gave up 8 bases, with 9 bases separating them. The CDR3 region has the DNA TGCAGCGTTGAAGTTCCACAAGACATTCAGTACTTC. Amino acid sequence: CSVEVPQDIQYF.

This clone occurred once. V is TRBV30 and J is TRBJ2-2, with D possibly being TRBD1 (5 bases). CDR3 length: 15 amino acids. V lost 1 base and J lost 6, with 15 bases in between. In germline, CDR1 is GTSNPN, CDR2 SVGIG (reference sequence). In DNA form, the CDR3 reads TGTGCCTGGAGTGGAACCCCAACAGGAGCCGGGGAGCTGTTTTTT. This encodes CAWSGTPTGAGELFF.

This rearrangement joins TRBV25-1 to TRBJ2-3; 10 positions agree with TRBD1. V lost 3 bases, J lost 2 bases, and 8 bases stayed unmatched. The CDR3 sequence is 17 residues long. CDR1 MGHDK and CDR2 SYGVNS come from the germline V gene. In DNA form, the CDR3 reads TGTGCCAGCAGTGAGCCGGGACAGGGGCCAAACACAGATACGCAGTATTTT. Protein: CASSEPGQGPNTDTQYF.

The chain has TRBV10-3 and TRBJ2-2; possibly TRBD2 for D (5 bases). The CDR3 totals 16 residues. CDR1 ENHRY and CDR2 SYGVKD come from the germline V gene. Between the trimmed V and J ends, which lost 3 bases and 6 bases, there was a span of 17 bases. CDR3 in amino acids: CAISEVAPGSPGELFF. For the CDR3, the DNA is TGTGCCATCAGTGAAGTGGCCCCGGGATCTCCCGGGGAGCTGTTTTTT.

The rearrangement uses TRBV11-3 and TRBJ2-1; 9 bases align to TRBD2. The CDR3 is made up of 15 amino acids. Germline-derived CDR1 and CDR2 are SGHNT and YENEEA. The J segment lost 8 bases and the V segment lost 6 bases, leaving 11 bases of the junction unmatched. Written as DNA, the CDR3 is TGTGCCAGCAGTCACCGGTTAGCGGGAGAGCATGAGCAGTTCTTC. It is translated as CASSHRLAGEHEQFF.

The rearrangement joins TRBV19 to TRBJ1-2; 8 bases fit TRBD1. Germline V gene sequence: CDR1 LNHDA, CDR2 SQIVND (reference sequence). The CDR3 is 14 residues long. V dropped 1 base and J dropped 6; count of bases not matched to a gene: 4. CDR3 DNA: TGTGCCAGTAGTATAGTCGCAGGGGGCAATGGCTACACCTTC. This encodes CASSIVAGGNGYTF. The full variable domain, rest sourced from reference TRBV19 and TRBJ1-2, is DGGITQSPKYLFRKEGQNVTLSCEQNLNHDAMYWYRQDPGQGLRLIYYSQIVNDFQKGDIAEGYSVSREKKESFPLTVTSAQKNPTAFYLCASSIVAGGNGYTFGSGTRLTVV.

The chain has TRBV19 and TRBJ1-1, with D possibly matching TRBD1 (5 bases). Germline V gene lookup returns CDR1 LNHDA and CDR2 SQIVND (reference sequence). The CDR3 is 14 residues long. Trimming took 5 bases from V and 5 from J, leaving 15 bases between them. The CDR3 coding sequence is TGTGCCAGTAGTTCAGGGTCGTTCCCTACTGAAGCTTTCTTT. This codes for CASSSGSFPTEAFF.

V usage is TRBV2 and J usage is TRBJ2-7; tentative D call: TRBD2 (5 bases). The V end lost 6 bases, the J end lost 1 base, and 25 bases lay between the germline ends. Germline CDR1 SNHLY, CDR2 FYNNEI. The CDR3 contains 18 residues. This CDR3 is CASRGRRTSESSSYEQYF. The CDR3 nucleotides are TGTGCCAGCAGGGGGAGAAGAACGAGTGAAAGCTCTTCCTACGAGCAGTACTTC.

The DNA of the CDR3 is TGTGCCAGTCGACTAGCGGGAGGGTCCAGCTCCTACAATGAGCAGTTCTTC. Translation: CASRLAGGSSSYNEQFF. The chain is built from TRBV2 and TRBJ2-1; 14 bases agree with TRBD2. Trimming at V came to 9 bases and at J to 0 bases, leaving 7 bases not matched to a gene. The CDR3 contains 17 residues. The germline gives CDR1 SNHLY, CDR2 FYNNEI.

The chain carries TRBV4-2 and TRBJ1-1, with D uncertain. The CDR3 is made up of 18 amino acids. V dropped 1 base and J dropped 0 bases, with 18 bases sitting between them. CDR1 and CDR2 from the germline V gene are LGHNA and YNFKEQ. CDR3 protein: CASSQVVQVGFMNTEAFF. In nucleotides, the CDR3 is TGTGCCAGCAGCCAAGTGGTCCAGGTGGGCTTCATGAACACTGAAGCTTTCTTT.

The genes are TRBV5-4 and TRBJ1-4, with TRBD1 matching 10 bases. Germline CDR1 is SGHNT and CDR2 is YYREEE (reference sequence). There are 18 residues in the CDR3. The ends lost 4 bases at V and 3 bases at J; junction bases unmatched: 12. CDR3 sequence reads: CASSNRDRGFEANEKLFF. DNA for the CDR3: TGTGCCAGCAGCAACCGGGACAGGGGCTTCGAGGCTAATGAAAAACTGTTTTTT. Full variable domain (rest looked up from reference TRBV5-4 and TRBJ1-4): ETGVTQSPTHLIKTRGQQVTLRCSSQSGHNTVSWYQQALGQGPQFIFQYYREEENGRGNFPPRFSGLQFPNYSSELNVNALELDDSALYLCASSNRDRGFEANEKLFFGSGTQLSVL.

This chain connects TRBV7-2 to TRBJ1-4, with a possible D match to TRBD1 (5 bases). This CDR3 has 17 residues. Germline assignment: CDR1 SGHTA and CDR2 FQGNSA. Trimming shortened V by 1 base and J by 0 bases, and 12 bases separated the two germline ends. CDR3 loop: CASSLDFRAATNEKLFF. The CDR3 nucleotides are TGTGCCAGCAGCTTAGATTTCAGGGCAGCAACTAATGAAAAACTGTTTTTT.

This clone occurred once. The V call is TRBV19, the J call TRBJ1-1; 7 nucleotides line up with TRBD1. CDR3 length: 15 amino acids. Germline CDR1 and CDR2: LNHDA and SQIVND (reference sequence). The junction had 8 bases not matched to a gene; V was cut back by 4 bases and J by 3 bases. The CDR3 sequence is CASSTSGTVYTEAFF. In DNA, the CDR3 is TGTGCCAGTAGTACGTCCGGGACAGTCTACACTGAAGCTTTCTTT.

The chain couples TRBV3-1 (or the pseudogene TRBV3-2) to TRBJ2-1; tentatively, D is TRBD1 (6 bases). The CDR3 runs to 16 residues. The V gene lost 3 bases and the J gene lost 4 bases, with 16 bases spanning the gap. Germline-derived CDR1 and CDR2 are LGHDT and YNNKEL (reference sequence). The CDR3 is CASSQEQGKEYNEQFF. The DNA for the CDR3 is TGTGCCAGCAGCCAGGAACAGGGTAAGGAGTACAATGAGCAGTTCTTC.